The entry below gives a single TCR beta chain sequence along with its context. The target antigen is unknown. This specimen comes from a study of Ad26.COV2.S vaccination and SARS-CoV-2 variants. Using immunoSEQ multiplex PCR, the repertoire was profiled, and TCRdb retains in-frame clones only, with some absent. This sample carries about 460,000 clones, nearly 90% of them seen once, and the ten largest clones take 1.5% to 2%. General study points: Higher spike-specific TCR breadth was found in vaccine recipients than in placebo recipients.

Germline loops: CDR1 SNHLY, CDR2 FYNNEI. Trimming removed 7 bases from V and 4 bases from J; junction bases left unmatched: 8. The CDR3 consists of 14 residues. Treatment defined: some 20 received Ad26.COV2.S at low or high dose, single or two shots; a few received placebo; per-sample allocation not given. On day 63 after the first injection, vaccine and placebo recipients gave samples. Sequences were derived from peripheral blood, sampled in a trial of Ad26.COV2.S vaccine versus placebo. The chain recombines TRBV2 with TRBJ1-1, with TRBD1 matching over 8 bases. The receptor comes from a person aged 18 to 65 who received the Ad26.COV2.S COVID-19 vaccine or a placebo. The CDR3 spells CASNTGGYGTEAFF. CDR3 nucleotides: TGTGCCAGCAATACAGGGGGATATGGCACTGAAGCTTTCTTT.